This T cell receptor (beta chain) was captured in a study of CD8+CD57+ T cells in acquired aplastic anemia. Study overall: Sorted CD4+ and CD8+ cells yielded DNA averaging approximately 3 ug.

The study's findings and limits: The CD8+ Simpson's diversity of patients and controls was not significantly different.

The sequenced patients had an expansion of CD8+CD57+ cells seen by flow cytometry. None of the patients had been given any therapy when their blood was sampled. Germline CDR1 is SGHAT and CDR2 is FQNNGV. V shed 0 bases and J 8 bases; nucleotides not matched to a gene: 6. The CDR3 sequence is 15 residues long. Concerning this clonotype: Its antigen is as yet unknown.

Genomic DNA templated the TCR beta VDJ and CDR3 profiling. TCRdb recomputed calls from the reads with MiXCR, one row per CDR3 protein. The profile shows over 250,000 distinct CDR3 sequences, approximately 57% of them singletons. This clonotype was obtained from a human donor with aplastic anemia. The chain recombines TRBV11-2 with TRBJ2-1; 8 bases line up with TRBD2. Sequenced input: sorted CD4+, CD8+, or CD8+CD57+ T cells (not recorded which) from PBMCs. The CDR3 is CASSLEAGEAYEQFF. DNA of the CDR3: TGTGCCAGCAGCTTAGAAGCGGGAGAGGCTTATGAGCAGTTCTTC. The full variable domain, its missing parts supplied by reference TRBV11-2 and TRBJ2-1, is EAGVAQSPRYKIIEKRQSVAFWCNPISGHATLYWYQQILGQGPKLLIQFQNNGVVDDSQLPKDRFSAERLKGVDSTLKIQPAKLEDSAVYLCASSLEAGEAYEQFFGPGTRLTVL.